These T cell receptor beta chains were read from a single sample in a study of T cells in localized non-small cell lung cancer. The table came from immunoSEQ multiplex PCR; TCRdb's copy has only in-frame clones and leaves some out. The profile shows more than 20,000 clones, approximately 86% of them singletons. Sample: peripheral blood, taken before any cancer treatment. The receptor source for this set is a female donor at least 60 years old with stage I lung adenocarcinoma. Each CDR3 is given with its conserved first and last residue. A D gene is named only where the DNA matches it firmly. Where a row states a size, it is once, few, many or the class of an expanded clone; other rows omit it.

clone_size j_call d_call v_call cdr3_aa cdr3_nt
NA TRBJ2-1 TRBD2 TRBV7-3 CASSPAGGGYNEQFF TGTGCCAGCAGCCCAGCGGGAGGGGGTTACAATGAGCAGTTCTTC
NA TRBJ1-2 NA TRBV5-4 CASSIGPVLNYGYTF TGTGCCAGCAGCATTGGACCGGTTCTGAACTATGGCTACACCTTC
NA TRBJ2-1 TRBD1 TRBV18 CASSPSLGQGAAEQFF TGTGCCAGCTCACCATCCTTGGGACAGGGGGCGGCTGAGCAGTTCTTC
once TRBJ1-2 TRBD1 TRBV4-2 CASSQLTGTGYGYTF TGTGCCAGCAGTCAGCTGACCGGGACAGGCTATGGCTACACCTTC
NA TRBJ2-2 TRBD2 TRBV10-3 CAISEGTSGRMNTGELFF TGTGCCATCAGTGAGGGCACTAGCGGACGGATGAACACCGGGGAGCTGTTTTTT
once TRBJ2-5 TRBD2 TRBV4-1 CASSQEGTSGAQETQYF TGCGCCAGCAGCCAAGAAGGGACTAGCGGGGCTCAAGAGACCCAGTACTTC
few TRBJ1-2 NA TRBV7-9 CASSLDVGGGGYTF TGTGCCAGCAGCTTAGATGTGGGCGGGGGTGGCTACACCTTC
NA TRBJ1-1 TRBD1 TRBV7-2 CASSLEWDRVNTEAFF TGTGCCAGCAGCTTAGAATGGGACAGGGTGAACACTGAAGCTTTCTTT
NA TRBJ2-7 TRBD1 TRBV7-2 CASTRDRGYEQYF TGTGCCAGCACTCGGGACAGGGGGTACGAGCAGTACTTC
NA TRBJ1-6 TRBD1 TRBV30 CAWKHGPGQGLSSYNSPLHF TGTGCCTGGAAGCATGGACCGGGACAGGGATTAAGCTCCTATAATTCACCCCTCCACTTT
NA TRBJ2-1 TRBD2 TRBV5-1 CASSPGTSGLDEQFF TGCGCCAGCAGCCCCGGGACTAGCGGGTTGGATGAGCAGTTCTTC
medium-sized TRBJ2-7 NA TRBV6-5 CASILSPTGSYEQYF TGTGCCAGCATTTTATCACCGACAGGCTCCTACGAGCAGTACTTC
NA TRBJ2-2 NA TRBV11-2 CASSSPGVRTGELFF TGTGCCAGCAGCTCCCCGGGAGTGAGGACCGGGGAGCTGTTTTTT
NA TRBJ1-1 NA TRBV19 CASSSAVGTEAFF TGTGCCAGTAGTTCGGCCGTGGGCACTGAAGCTTTCTTT
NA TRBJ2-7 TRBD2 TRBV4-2 CASSQEWELAGFLPIGTYEQYF TGTGCCAGCAGCCAAGAATGGGAGCTAGCGGGATTTCTACCAATAGGGACCTACGAGCAGTACTTC
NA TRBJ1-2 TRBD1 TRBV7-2 CASSPRTGNYGYTF TGTGCCAGCAGCCCGAGGACAGGGAACTATGGCTACACCTTC
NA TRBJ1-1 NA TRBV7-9 CASGPGPGAAFF TGTGCCAGCGGACCGGGCCCGGGGGCGGCTTTCTTT
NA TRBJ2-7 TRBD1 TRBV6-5 CASSYRGRRNEQYF TGTGCCAGCAGTTACAGGGGGCGAAGGAACGAGCAGTACTTC
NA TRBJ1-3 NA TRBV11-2 CASSREGGQGNTIYF TGTGCCAGCAGCCGCGAGGGGGGGCAGGGAAACACCATATATTTT
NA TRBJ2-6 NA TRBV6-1 CASRDSRLGANVLTF TGTGCCAGCAGGGACAGCCGCCTCGGGGCCAACGTCCTGACTTTC
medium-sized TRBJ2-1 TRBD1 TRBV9 CASSPSGTDNEQFF TGTGCCAGCAGCCCATCCGGGACAGACAATGAGCAGTTCTTC
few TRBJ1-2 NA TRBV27 CASSLSAGVNGYTF TGTGCCAGCAGTTTATCTGCAGGGGTTAACGGCTACACCTTC
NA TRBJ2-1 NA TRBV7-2 CASSLTLGAYNEQFF TGTGCCAGCAGCTTAACCCTGGGGGCCTACAATGAGCAGTTCTTC
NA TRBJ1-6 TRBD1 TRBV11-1 CASSQGAGSPLHF TGTGCCAGCAGTCAGGGGGCGGGATCACCCCTCCACTTT
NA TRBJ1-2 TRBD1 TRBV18 CASSPWDRVDGYTF TGTGCCAGCTCACCATGGGACAGGGTTGATGGCTACACCTTC
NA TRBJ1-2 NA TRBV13 CASRRPASFGYTF TGTGCCAGCAGGCGGCCGGCCTCCTTCGGCTACACCTTC
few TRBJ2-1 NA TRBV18 CASSPRARTGSYNEQFF TGTGCCAGCTCACCCCGGGCTCGCACAGGGTCTTACAATGAGCAGTTCTTC
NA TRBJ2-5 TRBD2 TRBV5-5 CASSLPGLATETQYF TGTGCCAGCAGCTTACCGGGACTAGCGACGGAGACCCAGTACTTC
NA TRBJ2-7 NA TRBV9 CASSIASLGSYEQYF TGTGCCAGCAGTATAGCCTCCCTAGGTTCCTACGAGCAGTACTTC
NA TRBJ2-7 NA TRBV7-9 CASSHPGPLDEQYF TGTGCCAGCAGCCACCCGGGGCCGCTGGACGAGCAGTACTTC
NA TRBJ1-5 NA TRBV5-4 CASSPGPNSNQPQHF TGTGCCAGCAGCCCGGGGCCCAATAGCAATCAGCCCCAGCATTTT
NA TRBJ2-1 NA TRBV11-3 CASNRDGSYNEQFF TGTGCCAGCAACCGGGATGGGTCCTACAATGAGCAGTTCTTC
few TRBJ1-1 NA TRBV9 CASSVGGPGANTEAFF TGTGCCAGCAGCGTAGGAGGGCCTGGGGCAAACACTGAAGCTTTCTTT
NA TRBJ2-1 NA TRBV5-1 CASSSPTDRLRGMGEQFF TGCGCCAGCAGCTCGCCTACCGATCGACTACGAGGCATGGGGGAGCAGTTCTTC
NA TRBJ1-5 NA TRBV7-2 CASSLRWQGGNQPQHF TGTGCCAGCAGCTTGAGGTGGCAGGGAGGCAATCAGCCCCAGCATTTT
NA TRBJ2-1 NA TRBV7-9 CASSLGTATPNEQFF TGTGCCAGCAGCTTAGGGACAGCAACCCCTAATGAGCAGTTCTTC
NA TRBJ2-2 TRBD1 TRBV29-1 CSVPRGTGNTGELFF TGCAGCGTTCCCAGGGGGACAGGGAACACCGGGGAGCTGTTTTTT
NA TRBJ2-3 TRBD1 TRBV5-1 CASSRGTASTDTQYF TGCGCCAGCAGCCGAGGGACAGCTAGCACAGATACGCAGTATTTT
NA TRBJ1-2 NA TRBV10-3 CAISESFSSPFGYTF TGTGCCATCAGTGAGTCGTTCTCGAGCCCCTTTGGCTACACCTTC
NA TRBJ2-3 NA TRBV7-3 CASSDHNTDTQYF TGTGCCAGCAGCGATCACAACACAGATACGCAGTATTTT
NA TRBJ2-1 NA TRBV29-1 CSVEELGWNEQFF TGCAGCGTTGAAGAACTTGGGTGGAATGAGCAGTTCTTC
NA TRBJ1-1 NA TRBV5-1 CASSSDPGVAEAFF TGCGCCAGCAGCTCCGATCCGGGAGTCGCTGAAGCTTTCTTT
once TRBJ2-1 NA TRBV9 CASAPAGNEQFF TGCGCAAGTGCCCCTGCGGGCAATGAGCAGTTCTTC
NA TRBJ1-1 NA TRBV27 CASSLWGANTEAFF TGTGCCAGCAGTTTATGGGGGGCGAACACTGAAGCTTTCTTT
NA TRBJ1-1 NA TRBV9 CASSVGWDTEAFF TGTGCCAGCAGCGTAGGGTGGGACACTGAAGCTTTCTTT
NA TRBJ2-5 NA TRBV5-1 CASSPTGGEETQYF TGCGCCAGCAGCCCCACGGGCGGCGAGGAGACCCAGTACTTC
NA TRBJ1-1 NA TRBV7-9 CASSLEYGGLNTEAFF TGTGCCAGCAGCTTAGAGTACGGGGGACTGAACACTGAAGCTTTCTTT
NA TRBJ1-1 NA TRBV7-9 CASSFDTEAFF TGTGCCAGCAGCTTTGACACTGAAGCTTTCTTT